These 3 T cell receptor beta chains originate from one sample sequenced in a study of T cell repertoires in cytomegalovirus infection. TCRdb reprocessed the reads with MiXCR, giving one entry per CDR3 protein. This sample has 310,000 or so distinct CDR3 sequences; about a sixth occur once, and the top ten carry around 13%. The material sequenced was PBMCs. These receptors were obtained from a human donor in good health (CMV status not recorded). Some clones in this sample may be carry-over from other donors' samples.

The chain couples TRBV25-1 to TRBJ1-2; D is unresolved. Germline CDR1 and CDR2: MGHDK and SYGVNS. CDR3 length equals 15 residues. Trimming stripped 3 bases from V and 4 bases from J, with 15 bases between. The CDR3: CASSDAHSRGYGYTF. CDR3 DNA: TGTGCCAGCAGTGACGCCCATTCCCGCGGCTATGGCTACACCTTC.

This clonotype was seen repeatedly, ten times or more. The chain recombines TRBV12-3 or TRBV12-4 with TRBJ2-7; D gene uncertain. The CDR3 is 12 residues long. Deletions cut 6 bases from V and 5 bases from J, with 11 bases between. DNA of the CDR3: TGTGCCAGCAGCAAAAGGGTTGACGAGCAGTACTTC. As protein: CASSKRVDEQYF.

This clonotype was counted once. This chain uses TRBV5-6 with TRBJ2-3; D uncertain. Trimming stripped 1 base from V and 6 bases from J, with 15 bases between. The CDR3 runs to 15 residues. From germline, CDR1 is SGHDT and CDR2 YYEEEE. CDR3 DNA sequence: TGTGCCAGCAGCTTGTTCCCTCCCTCGACGGATACGCAGTATTTT. The encoded protein is CASSLFPPSTDTQYF.